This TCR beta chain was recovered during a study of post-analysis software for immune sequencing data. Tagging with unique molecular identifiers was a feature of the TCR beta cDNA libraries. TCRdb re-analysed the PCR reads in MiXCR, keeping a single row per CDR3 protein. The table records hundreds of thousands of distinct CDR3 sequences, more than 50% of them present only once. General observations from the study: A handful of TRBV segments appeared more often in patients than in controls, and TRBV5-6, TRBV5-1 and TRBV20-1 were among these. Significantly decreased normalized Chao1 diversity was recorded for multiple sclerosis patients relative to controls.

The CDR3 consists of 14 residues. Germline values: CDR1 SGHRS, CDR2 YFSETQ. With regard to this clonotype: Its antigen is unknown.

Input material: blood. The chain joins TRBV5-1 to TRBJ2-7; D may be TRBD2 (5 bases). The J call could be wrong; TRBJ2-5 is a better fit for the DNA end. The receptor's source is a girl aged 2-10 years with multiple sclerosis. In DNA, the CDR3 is TGCGCCAGCAGCTTGATGAGCGGTTCAGAGACCCAGTACTTC. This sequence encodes CASSLMSGSETQYF.